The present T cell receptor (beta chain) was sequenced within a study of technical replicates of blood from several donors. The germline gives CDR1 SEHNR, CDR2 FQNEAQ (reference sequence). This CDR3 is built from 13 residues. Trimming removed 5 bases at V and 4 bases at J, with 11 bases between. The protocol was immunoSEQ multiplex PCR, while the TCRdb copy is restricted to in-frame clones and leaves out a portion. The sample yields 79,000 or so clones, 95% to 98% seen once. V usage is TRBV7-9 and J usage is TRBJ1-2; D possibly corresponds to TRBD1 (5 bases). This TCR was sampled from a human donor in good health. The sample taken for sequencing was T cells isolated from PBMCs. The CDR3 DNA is TGTGCCAGCAGCGGCCTAAGGGGCTATGGCTACACCTTC. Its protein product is CASSGLRGYGYTF.